This T cell receptor (beta chain) was retrieved from a study of Graves' ophthalmopathy and Graves' hyperthyroidism. An approximately 9.4 ml volume of fresh peripheral blood provided the PBMCs. From RNA, the CDR3 regions of TCR beta chains were amplified and sequenced. After a first-round RT-PCR with HTBI primers, a second-round multiplex PCR was run. TCRdb reprocessed the multiplex PCR reads with MiXCR, giving one entry per CDR3 protein. The sample lists 340,000 or so distinct CDR3 sequences, roughly 15% seen once, with around 12% in the top ten. This clonotype was seen repeatedly, ten times or more. The CDR3 length is 17 residues. Trimming left V 4 bases short and J 1 base short, with 21 bases between. Looked up from germline, CDR1 is SGHRS and CDR2 is YFSETQ.

Sequencing was performed on peripheral blood. The chain recombines TRBV5-1 with TRBJ2-7, with D possibly matching TRBD1 (8 bases). The clonotype comes from an adult man with Graves' ophthalmopathy. The CDR3 DNA follows: TGCGCCAGCAGCCGGGGAGGGGGGACAGGAACTTCCTACGAGCAGTACTTC. Protein: CASSRGGGTGTSYEQYF. Using reference TRBV5-1 and TRBJ2-7 for the parts outside the CDR3, the full variable domain is KAGVTQTPRYLIKTRGQQVTLSCSPISGHRSVSWYQQTPGQGLQFLFEYFSETQRNKGNFPGRFSGRQFSNSRSEMNVSTLELGDSALYLCASSRGGGTGTSYEQYFGPGTRLTVT.